This T cell receptor beta chain is drawn from a study of blood T cell repertoires in COVID-19. At the level of the study: There were acute and convalescent COVID-19 samples, and they came from the United States, Italy and Spain. Sources were T cells, B-cell-depleted T cells, or PBMCs; the material itself was cDNA or gDNA.

Trimming took 5 bases from V and 5 from J; bases not matched to a gene: 4. The CDR3 is 15 residues long. Germline V gene lookup returns CDR1 SGHTA and CDR2 FQGTGA. As handled by the study authors: Amplifying reference gene primers gave estimates of nucleated cell counts. TCRdb's copy holds only in-frame clones and misses some; the assay was immunoSEQ multiplex PCR. V and J calls plus clone size are reproduced from that table; the DNA served to infer D and trimming. The sample lists about 150,000 clones; approximately 89% were seen once. The TCR was taken from a human donor in a cohort sampled during active COVID-19. The V and J genes are TRBV7-3 and TRBJ2-5, with TRBD2 matching 14 bases. Sequencing was done on a sample of peripheral blood. CDR3: CASSPGLAGAETQYF. The CDR3 DNA reads TGTGCCAGCAGCCCGGGACTAGCGGGGGCGGAGACCCAGTACTTC.